Following are 30 T cell receptor beta chains from one sample sequenced in a study of T cell clones after liver transplantation. TCRdb's copy holds only in-frame clones and misses some; the assay was immunoSEQ multiplex PCR. The sample shows tens of thousands of clones, 78% of them seen only once. The sample in question was CD8+ T cells from blood, obtained 54 months after liver transplant. These receptor sequences come from a human patient who received a liver transplant. Some T cells may be supplied by the graft donor.

V gene TRBV27 combines with J gene TRBJ2-7; D possibly corresponds to TRBD2 (5 bases). There are 13 residues in the CDR3. Germline CDR1 is MNHEY and CDR2 is SMNVEV (reference sequence). V lost 8 bases to trimming and J lost 1 base, with 12 bases between them. CDR3 coding DNA: TGTGCCAGCTCCACGGGGAATTCCTACGAGCAGTACTTC. Protein sequence: CASSTGNSYEQYF.

The chain joins TRBV6-5 to TRBJ2-7, with a weak D call TRBD1 (6 bases). Germline assignment: CDR1 MNHEY and CDR2 SVGAGI. The CDR3 is made up of 15 amino acids. Trimming removed 6 bases from V and 3 bases from J, with 18 bases in between. The CDR3 nucleotides are TGTGCCAGCAGACTAACCGGGACACCAATCTACGAGCAGTACTTC. It specifies CASRLTGTPIYEQYF.

The chain is built from TRBV6-6 and TRBJ2-7; D might be TRBD1 (6 bases). This CDR3 comprises 13 residues. CDR1 and CDR2 (germline): MNHNY, SVGAGI (reference sequence). V lost 4 bases, J lost 3 bases, and 10 bases lay in between. For the CDR3, the DNA is TGTGCCAGCAGTTTAGGACAGAGCTACGAGCAGTACTTC. It codes for CASSLGQSYEQYF.

This chain joins TRBV6-1 and TRBJ2-7, with a possible D match to TRBD2 (5 bases). CDR3 length equals 14 residues. CDR1 is MNHNS and CDR2 is SASEGT in the germline V gene. Trimming took off 1 base at V and 3 bases at J, with 10 bases between the two ends. CDR3 protein: CASSEGTGNYEQYF. CDR3 in DNA: TGTGCCAGCAGTGAAGGGACTGGAAACTACGAGCAGTACTTC.

For this clone: This sample also contains other DNA sequences that code for the same CDR3. The chain is built from TRBV28 and TRBJ2-2; 9 nucleotides agree with TRBD1. With V trimmed by 7 bases and J by 1 base, 4 bases remained unmatched. CDR3 length equals 15 residues. Germline V gene lookup returns CDR1 MDHEN and CDR2 SYDVKM. This CDR3 is CASTRQGVNTGELFF. The DNA for the CDR3 is TGTGCCAGCACCAGACAGGGGGTGAACACCGGGGAGCTGTTTTTT.

The V and J genes are TRBV2 and TRBJ2-6; the match to TRBD1 covers 9 bases. J lost 0 bases, V lost 7 bases, and 22 bases had no gene match. The CDR3 has 22 residues. CDR1 and CDR2 from the germline V gene are SNHLY and FYNNEI. Here the CDR3 reads CASTYSPSGQGTQLSGANVLTF. The CDR3 region has the DNA TGTGCCAGCACTTATTCACCGTCGGGACAGGGTACCCAACTCTCTGGGGCCAACGTCCTGACTTTC.

V gene TRBV29-1 combines with J gene TRBJ2-7; TRBD1 might be the D (5 bases). This CDR3 region has 13 residues. V dropped 2 bases and J dropped 0 bases, with 8 bases sitting between them. Germline values: CDR1 SQVTM, CDR2 ANQGSEA. CDR3: CSVESGLSYEQYF. The CDR3 nucleotides are TGCAGCGTTGAATCAGGGCTCTCCTACGAGCAGTACTTC.

CDR3 in amino acids: CASSQGKIGELFF. The CDR3 DNA sequence: TGCGCCAGCAGCCAAGGAAAGATCGGGGAGCTGTTTTTT. The rearrangement joins TRBV4-1 to TRBJ2-2; no clear D. CDR3 length: 13 residues. Germline V CDR1 and CDR2: MGHRA, YSYEKL. Trimming shortened V by 1 base and J by 7 bases, and 7 bases separated the two germline ends.

The CDR3 here is CASSGPPGGGMASTEAFF. Here the CDR3 DNA reads TGTGCCAGCAGTGGACCCCCGGGGGGCGGTATGGCGAGCACTGAAGCTTTCTTT. This chain joins TRBV6-1 and TRBJ1-1; D perhaps matches TRBD1 (6 bases). V lost 4 bases and J lost 4, with 25 bases in between. Germline assignment: CDR1 MNHNS and CDR2 SASEGT. The CDR3 covers 18 residues.

This chain uses TRBV6-1 with TRBJ1-5; D unclear. In germline, CDR1 is MNHNS, CDR2 SASEGT. V was clipped by 2 bases and J by 2 bases, with 16 bases between them. This CDR3 comprises 17 residues. The CDR3 protein is CASSEYPDSDGNQPQHF. The CDR3 DNA sequence: TGTGCCAGCAGTGAATATCCAGACTCAGACGGCAATCAGCCCCAGCATTTT.

V is TRBV5-8 and J is TRBJ2-7; D unresolved. The CDR3 runs 12 residues. Germline V gene data show CDR1 as SGHTS and CDR2 as YDEGEE. Trimming took 0 bases from V and 2 from J, leaving 3 bases between them. DNA of the CDR3: TGTGCCAGCAGCTTGGATACCTACGAGCAGTACTTC. Amino acids: CASSLDTYEQYF.

The V gene is TRBV5-1, the J gene TRBJ2-1, with D perhaps assigned TRBD1 or TRBD2 (8 bases each). Germline V gene lookup returns CDR1 SGHRS and CDR2 YFSETQ. Trimming stripped 2 bases from V and 10 bases from J, with 16 bases between. CDR3 length: 14 residues. Here the CDR3 reads CASSFRGREEEQFF. The CDR3 DNA is TGCGCCAGCAGCTTCAGGGGGCGGGAGGAAGAGCAGTTCTTC.

This clone was counted between two and nine times. The rearrangement uses TRBV4-2 and TRBJ1-6, with 8 nucleotides matching TRBD1. The CDR3 spans 15 residues. Looked up from germline, CDR1 is LGHNA and CDR2 is YNFKEQ. V trimming: 4 bases; J trimming: 7 bases; junction bases outside the gene matches: 6. The CDR3 loop is CASSPDRAGNSPLHF. The DNA for the CDR3 is TGTGCCAGCAGCCCGGACAGGGCAGGGAATTCACCCCTCCACTTT.

The sample holds a few counts of this clone. The rearrangement uses TRBV2 and TRBJ1-6; no firm D call. CDR1 and CDR2 from the germline V gene are SNHLY and FYNNEI. V was clipped by 9 bases and J by 13 bases, with 7 bases between them. The CDR3 is made up of 9 amino acids. As DNA, the CDR3 is TGTGCCAGAGGGAGTCCCCTCCACTTT. It codes for CARGSPLHF.

The rearrangement links TRBV12-2 to TRBJ1-3. TRBV12-2 is a documented pseudogene. There are 17 residues in the CDR3. CDR3 region: CASRLGVGVLSGNTIYF. In DNA form, the CDR3 reads TGTGCAAGTCGCTTAGGGGTTGGGGTTCTCTCTGGAAACACCATATATTTT.

The rearrangement joins TRBV5-1 to TRBJ2-3, with D possibly being TRBD2 (6 bases). Germline assignment: CDR1 SGHRS and CDR2 YFSETQ. The CDR3 has 14 amino acids. V was cut by 6 bases and J by 0 bases, with 11 bases left in between. In DNA form, the CDR3 reads TGCGCCAGCACAAGAGGGACTAGCACAGATACGCAGTATTTT. Its protein is CASTRGTSTDTQYF.

In the case of this clone: A junction end diverges from the germline sequence, so it may reflect a read error. The V and J genes are TRBV6-1 and TRBJ1-6; the match to TRBD1 covers 12 bases. The CDR3 contains 17 residues. The germline V gene encodes CDR1 MNHNS and CDR2 SASEGT. CDR3 region: CAISDGTGGAGWSPLHF. For the CDR3, the DNA is TGTGCCATCAGTGATGGGACAGGGGGCGCCGGTTGGTCACCCCTCCACTTT.

The CDR3 is CASSLTGLAGVNTGELFF. The CDR3 region has the DNA TGTGCCAGCAGTTTAACGGGACTAGCGGGGGTTAACACCGGGGAGCTGTTTTTT. This chain joins TRBV27 and TRBJ2-2, with 14 bases that match TRBD2. The CDR3 runs 18 residues. In germline, CDR1 is MNHEY, CDR2 SMNVEV (reference sequence). V was pared by 2 bases and J by 2 bases, with 4 bases of the junction left unmatched.

V and J are TRBV28 and TRBJ1-1; a weak D match, TRBD1 (5 bases). V shed 5 bases and J shed 2 bases, with 18 bases lying between them. The CDR3 length is 16 residues. CDR1 is MDHEN, CDR2 SYDVKM, per germline. The CDR3 coding sequence is TGTGCCAGCAGTCCGATTCCCGGGGGACTAAACACTGAAGCTTTCTTT. Translating gives CASSPIPGGLNTEAFF.

V and J are TRBV27 and TRBJ2-7, with D possibly matching TRBD2 (7 bases). Between the trimmed V and J ends, which lost 3 bases and 0 bases, there was a span of 15 bases. The CDR3 length is 16 residues. CDR1 is MNHEY, CDR2 SMNVEV, per germline (reference sequence). CDR3 loop: CASSLGGGLGSYEQYF. CDR3 in DNA: TGTGCCAGCAGTTTGGGAGGGGGTCTTGGCTCCTACGAGCAGTACTTC.

The chain uses TRBV11-2 and TRBJ2-1; 11 bases are a match to TRBD2. Germline assignment: CDR1 SGHAT and CDR2 FQNNGV. The CDR3 runs to 15 residues. Losses at the gene ends were 5 bases for V and 4 bases for J; bases not matched to a gene: 4. DNA of the CDR3: TGTGCCAGCAGCCCCGGGACTAGCGGTTACAATGAGCAGTTCTTC. Its translation is CASSPGTSGYNEQFF.

J is TRBJ2-1 and V is TRBV7-2; D possibly corresponds to TRBD2 (7 bases). Germline CDR1 SGHTA, CDR2 FQGNSA. V shed 3 bases and J shed 3 bases, with 18 bases lying between them. The CDR3 covers 17 residues. Written as DNA, the CDR3 is TGTGCCAGCAGCTTGCACGAAGGGGGGGCCATCTACAATGAGCAGTTCTTC. It specifies CASSLHEGGAIYNEQFF.

The chain links TRBV7-9 to TRBJ1-5, with no clear D. Trimming took 6 bases from V and 5 from J, leaving 14 bases between them. CDR1 SEHNR and CDR2 FQNEAQ come from the germline V gene (reference sequence). The CDR3 totals 14 residues. The CDR3 reads CASSPPGQDQPQHF. CDR3 coding DNA: TGTGCCAGCAGTCCGCCAGGCCAGGATCAGCCCCAGCATTTT. The full variable domain, completed using reference TRBV7-9 and TRBJ1-5, is DTGVSQNPRHKITKRGQNVTFRCDPISEHNRLYWYRQTLGQGPEFLTYFQNEAQLEKSRLLSDRFSAERPKGSFSTLEIQRTEQGDSAMYLCASSPPGQDQPQHFGDGTRLSIL.

This chain links TRBV7-8 with TRBJ1-5; no firm D call. The CDR3 has 15 residues. V gave up 2 bases and J gave up 5 bases, with 13 bases separating them. CDR1 is SGHVS, CDR2 FQNEAQ, per germline. The CDR3 DNA reads as TGTGCCAGCAGCTTATTGGGAGGGCACGATCAGCCCCAGCATTTT. It translates to CASSLLGGHDQPQHF. The full variable domain, completed using reference TRBV7-8 and TRBJ1-5, is GAGVSQSPRYKVAKRGQDVALRCDPISGHVSLFWYQQALGQGPEFLTYFQNEAQLDKSGLPSDRFFAERPEGSVSTLKIQRTQQEDSAVYLCASSLLGGHDQPQHFGDGTRLSIL.

V usage is TRBV4-1 and J usage is TRBJ1-4, with 7 bases identical to TRBD1. Germline CDR1 reads MGHRA; CDR2 reads YSYEKL. The trim removed 3 bases at V and 0 bases at J, leaving 7 bases unmatched. This CDR3 has 17 residues. This CDR3 reads CASSQSNTGATNEKLFF. In DNA form, the CDR3 reads TGCGCCAGCAGCCAGAGCAACACAGGGGCAACTAATGAAAAACTGTTTTTT.

The chain joins TRBV6-6 to TRBJ2-7, with unresolved D. The CDR3 extends over 14 amino acids. Germline-derived CDR1 and CDR2 are MNHNY and SVGAGI (reference sequence). Trimming pared 6 bases from V and 5 bases from J, leaving 17 bases between. The CDR3 spells CASSPSSGSNEQYF. DNA for the CDR3: TGTGCCAGCAGCCCGAGTAGTGGGTCTAACGAGCAGTACTTC.

This clone has more than one count but fewer than ten. The V gene is TRBV27, the J gene TRBJ1-2; maybe TRBD1 (6 bases). Looked up from germline, CDR1 is MNHEY and CDR2 is SMNVEV (reference sequence). Trimming stripped 3 bases from V and 6 bases from J, with 11 bases between. CDR3 length: 13 amino acids. The CDR3 region is CASSFAGADGYTF. CDR3 nucleotide sequence: TGTGCCAGCAGTTTTGCGGGGGCGGATGGCTACACCTTC.

This clone was recorded only once. This chain uses TRBV13 with TRBJ2-1; no firm D call. Trimming removed 1 base from V and 0 bases from J, with 7 bases in between. The CDR3 is made up of 15 amino acids. The germline V gene encodes CDR1 PRHDT and CDR2 FYEKMQ (reference sequence). CDR3 sequence (DNA): TGTGCCAGCAGCTTAGACTCGAGCTCCTACAATGAGCAGTTCTTC. Its protein is CASSLDSSSYNEQFF.

The chain uses TRBV5-4 and TRBJ2-5, with a tentative D call TRBD1 (5 bases). The CDR3 is made up of 15 amino acids. From germline, CDR1 is SGHNT and CDR2 YYREEE (reference sequence). V was shortened by 4 bases and J by 1 base, with 14 bases between the two germline ends. In DNA, the CDR3 is TGTGCCAGCAGCATCCCCCAGGGTCTCCAAGAGACCCAGTACTTC. Translated, it gives CASSIPQGLQETQYF. Variable domain in full (rest from reference TRBV5-4 and TRBJ2-5): ETGVTQSPTHLIKTRGQQVTLRCSSQSGHNTVSWYQQALGQGPQFIFQYYREEENGRGNFPPRFSGLQFPNYSSELNVNALELDDSALYLCASSIPQGLQETQYFGPGTRLLVL.

In this sample, this clone turned up a few times. The rearrangement links TRBV11-2 to TRBJ1-1; D unclear. CDR1 and CDR2 from the germline V gene are SGHAT and FQNNGV. V lost 0 bases and J 8 bases, leaving 7 bases between the germline ends. The CDR3 consists of 12 residues. In nucleotides, the CDR3 is TGTGCCAGCAGCTTAGAGGACGAGGAAGCTTTCTTT. It is translated as CASSLEDEEAFF.